The next 32 T cell receptor beta chains were all read from a single sample in a study of T cell responses to AZD1222 COVID-19 vaccine. Profiling relied on immunoSEQ multiplex PCR, and the TCRdb table lists in-frame clones only, not all of them. The sample records 150,000 to 160,000 clones, 85% to 95% being singletons. Sequenced here: peripheral blood, sampled 28 days after the second AZD1222 dose. All receptors come from an adult who received the AZD1222 COVID-19 vaccine.

V is TRBV18 and J is TRBJ2-5; 8 nucleotides line up with TRBD2. CDR1 and CDR2 (germline): KGHSH, LQKENI. The junction had 4 bases not matched to a gene; V was cut back by 2 bases and J by 5 bases. This CDR3 has 14 amino acids. CDR3 residues: CASSPSPSGETQYF. CDR3 nucleotides: TGTGCCAGCTCACCATCGCCTAGCGGGGAGACCCAGTACTTC.

V is TRBV27 and J is TRBJ1-1; TRBD1 is a possible D gene (6 bases). V lost 4 bases and J 7 bases, leaving 7 bases between the germline ends. CDR1 is MNHEY, CDR2 SMNVEV, per germline (reference sequence). The CDR3 length is 11 residues. The CDR3 DNA follows: TGTGCCAGCAGTTCGACAGGTGAAGCTTTCTTT. This sequence encodes CASSSTGEAFF.

This clone showed up just once. This CDR3 reads CASSYGGRQETQYF. CDR3 nucleotide sequence: TGTGCCAGCAGTTATGGGGGGCGGCAAGAGACCCAGTACTTC. This chain uses TRBV6-5 with TRBJ2-5; D is possibly TRBD1 or TRBD2 (6 bases each). In germline, CDR1 is MNHEY, CDR2 SVGAGI. This CDR3 has 14 residues. V gave up 3 bases and J gave up 2 bases, with 10 bases separating them.

The rearrangement links TRBV2 to TRBJ2-1; D gene unclear. The V end was cut by 9 bases, the J end by 0 bases, with 12 bases between. The V gene's germline CDR1 is SNHLY and CDR2 FYNNEI. The CDR3 is made up of 14 amino acids. The CDR3: CARARTSSYNEQFF. CDR3 coding DNA: TGTGCCAGAGCCCGCACGAGCTCCTACAATGAGCAGTTCTTC.

This rearrangement joins TRBV6-6 to TRBJ2-1; 7 bases align to TRBD2. The J segment lost 6 bases and the V segment lost 5 bases, leaving 13 bases of the junction unmatched. This CDR3 has 16 residues. Germline V lookup: CDR1 MNHNY, CDR2 SVGAGI (reference sequence). The CDR3 DNA reads as TGTGCCAGCAGTAGGCCCGGGACTACTAATTCCAATGAGCAGTTCTTC. Its translation: CASSRPGTTNSNEQFF.

J is TRBJ2-3 and V is TRBV18, with 14 bases identical to TRBD2. Germline V gene sequence: CDR1 KGHSH, CDR2 LQKENI. The CDR3 has 16 residues. The V gene end was trimmed by 2 bases and the J gene end by 6 bases; junction bases not matched to a gene: 4. This CDR3 reads CASSPDGLAGGDTQYF. The CDR3 nucleotides are TGTGCCAGCTCACCAGACGGACTAGCGGGGGGCGATACGCAGTATTTT.

In its sample, this clone was seen once. V and J are TRBV2 and TRBJ2-1, with D unresolved. This CDR3 comprises 14 residues. Germline CDR1 reads SNHLY; CDR2 reads FYNNEI. Deletions cut 0 bases from V and 6 bases from J, with 9 bases between. CDR3 residues: CASSEALRVNEQFF. The CDR3, as DNA: TGTGCCAGCAGTGAAGCACTTAGGGTCAATGAGCAGTTCTTC.

Written as DNA, the CDR3 is TGTGCCAGCAGTATACCGCGGGAGAAGTACGAGCAGTACTTC. This sequence encodes CASSIPREKYEQYF. This chain uses TRBV28 with TRBJ2-7; 7 bases align to TRBD2. The germline CDR1 and CDR2 sequences are MDHEN and SYDVKM. V dropped 5 bases and J dropped 4; count of bases not matched to a gene: 8. This CDR3 is 14 amino acids long.

The chain joins TRBV19 to TRBJ1-1; 8 bases are shared with TRBD1. The CDR3 is made up of 13 amino acids. Germline V gene sequence: CDR1 LNHDA, CDR2 SQIVND (reference sequence). Losses at the gene ends were 8 bases for V and 5 bases for J; bases not matched to a gene: 7. Here the CDR3 reads CASRRDRMTEAFF. CDR3 in DNA: TGTGCCAGTCGTCGGGACAGGATGACTGAAGCTTTCTTT.

This rearrangement joins TRBV27 to TRBJ1-6; a possible D gene is TRBD1 (6 bases). There are 17 residues in the CDR3. V shed 4 bases and J shed 9 bases, with 22 bases lying between them. Germline V gene data show CDR1 as MNHEY and CDR2 as SMNVEV (reference sequence). DNA of the CDR3: TGTGCCAGCAGTTCCCCTATTAACCAGGGGTTGGTTTCACCCCTCCACTTT. Protein sequence: CASSSPINQGLVSPLHF.

V and J are TRBV15 and TRBJ1-3; D gene uncertain. Trimming took off 4 bases at V and 0 bases at J, with 10 bases between the two ends. Germline CDR1 LNHNV, CDR2 YYDKDF (reference sequence). This CDR3 spans 15 amino acids. The CDR3, as DNA: TGTGCCACCAGCATTGACATCTACTCTGGAAACACCATATATTTT. Translating gives CATSIDIYSGNTIYF.

The V call is TRBV6-6, the J call TRBJ2-7; D is ambiguous. This CDR3 has 12 residues. The ends were cut back, 7 bases at V and 1 base at J, with 8 bases in the middle. Germline V gene lookup returns CDR1 MNHNY and CDR2 SVGAGI (reference sequence). CDR3 region: CASIGNSYEQYF. The CDR3 DNA sequence: TGTGCCAGCATTGGAAATTCCTACGAGCAGTACTTC.

This chain uses TRBV28 with TRBJ1-5; no definite D call. Per germline, CDR1 MDHEN and CDR2 SYDVKM. Trimming cost V 3 bases and J 5 bases, with 11 bases left between them. The CDR3 has 14 residues. DNA of the CDR3: TGTGCCAGCAGTTTGAGAGGGTACGATCAGCCCCAGCATTTT. Amino acids: CASSLRGYDQPQHF.

This clone has a single count. The V and J genes are TRBV6-5 and TRBJ1-1; 7 bases align to TRBD1. V lost 7 bases, J lost 6 bases, and 5 bases stayed unmatched. CDR3 size: 12 residues. The germline V gene has CDR1 MNHEY and CDR2 SVGAGI. CDR3 sequence: CASKTGQAEAFF. DNA for the CDR3: TGTGCCAGCAAGACAGGACAGGCTGAAGCTTTCTTT.

The chain carries TRBV6-5 and TRBJ1-5; 7 nucleotides agree with TRBD1. This CDR3 has 14 residues. Trimming cost V 6 bases and J 6 bases; bases outside gene matches: 8. Germline loops: CDR1 MNHEY, CDR2 SVGAGI. The CDR3 DNA is TGTGCCAGCAGACCGACAGGGTTCGGTCAGCCCCAGCATTTT. Translated: CASRPTGFGQPQHF.

The chain couples TRBV5-4 to TRBJ1-2; 7 nucleotides match TRBD1. The length of the CDR3 is 15 residues. With 0 bases clipped from V and 5 bases from J, the junction kept 7 bases outside the gene matches. CDR1 SGHNT and CDR2 YYREEE come from the germline V gene (reference sequence). The DNA for the CDR3 is TGTGCCAGCAGCTTGGTACACAGGGGAGATTATGGCTACACCTTC. Encoded protein: CASSLVHRGDYGYTF.

V is TRBV5-5 and J is TRBJ2-2, with D unclear. Germline V gene sequence: CDR1 SGHKS, CDR2 YYEKEE (reference sequence). The CDR3 runs to 12 residues. Trimming shortened V by 2 bases and J by 7 bases, and 6 bases separated the two germline ends. The CDR3 region is CASSLWDGELFF. For the CDR3, the DNA is TGTGCCAGCAGCTTATGGGACGGGGAGCTGTTTTTT. Looking up the rest from reference TRBV5-5 and TRBJ2-2 gives the full variable domain: DAGVTQSPTHLIKTRGQQVTLRCSPISGHKSVSWYQQVLGQGPQFIFQYYEKEERGRGNFPDRFSARQFPNYSSELNVNALLLGDSALYLCASSLWDGELFFGEGSRLTVL.

The V gene is TRBV6-1, the J gene TRBJ2-3, with D possibly being TRBD1 (6 bases). Trimming took 1 base from V and 1 from J, leaving 9 bases between them. This CDR3 spans 15 amino acids. Germline V lookup: CDR1 MNHNS, CDR2 SASEGT. The chain's CDR3 is CASSEEAGGTDTQYF. In DNA, the CDR3 is TGTGCCAGCAGTGAAGAGGCAGGGGGCACAGATACGCAGTATTTT.

The rearrangement uses TRBV6-5 and TRBJ2-7; D is ambiguous. This CDR3 is built from 14 residues. In germline, CDR1 is MNHEY, CDR2 SVGAGI. Trimming took 2 bases from V and 3 from J, leaving 11 bases between them. The CDR3: CASSYEGSVYEQYF. The CDR3 DNA reads as TGTGCCAGCAGTTACGAAGGTTCGGTCTACGAGCAGTACTTC.

The chain has TRBV5-1 and TRBJ2-3; a possible D gene is TRBD1 (6 bases). V was cut by 6 bases and J by 2 bases, with 13 bases left in between. From germline, CDR1 is SGHRS and CDR2 YFSETQ. The CDR3 extends over 14 amino acids. CDR3 coding DNA: TGCGCCAGCATGGTAGGGGGAGTCACAGATACGCAGTATTTT. Its protein product is CASMVGGVTDTQYF.

V and J are TRBV29-1 and TRBJ1-3; D unclear. Germline CDR1 reads SQVTM; CDR2 reads ANQGSEA. V gave up 4 bases and J gave up 3 bases, with 16 bases separating them. The CDR3 runs to 15 residues. The CDR3 bases are TGCAGCGTTGTGGTCTCTATGAGTGTTGGAAACACCATATATTTT. This encodes CSVVVSMSVGNTIYF.

The CDR3 bases are TGTGCCAGCACCCGGGGATGGGGAACTGAAGCTTTCTTT. Encoded protein: CASTRGWGTEAFF. This sequence joins TRBV5-4 and TRBJ1-1; D is unclear. Trimming removed 6 bases at V and 5 bases at J, with 14 bases between. The germline V gene encodes CDR1 SGHNT and CDR2 YYREEE (reference sequence). The CDR3 totals 13 residues.

V usage is TRBV6-5 and J usage is TRBJ2-5, with 12 bases lining up with TRBD2. CDR1 is MNHEY, CDR2 SVGAGI, per germline. V shed 6 bases, J shed 5 bases, and the junction held 4 bases outside the gene matches. The CDR3 runs 14 residues. CDR3 bases: TGTGCCAGCAGCGCCCTAGCGGGGGGGGAGACCCAGTACTTC. It translates to CASSALAGGETQYF.

This clone was seen once. The CDR3 coding sequence is TGTGCCAGCAGCTTAGTACCAGGGGCCTTTGGCTATGGCTACACCTTC. This sequence encodes CASSLVPGAFGYGYTF. This rearrangement joins TRBV11-2 to TRBJ1-2, with D perhaps matching TRBD1 (6 bases). The V end lost 1 base, the J end lost 4 bases, and 16 bases lay between the germline ends. Germline values: CDR1 SGHAT, CDR2 FQNNGV. The CDR3 has 16 residues.

This clone showed up just once. V and J are TRBV30 and TRBJ1-5; D remains ambiguous. Germline values: CDR1 GTSNPN, CDR2 SVGIG (reference sequence). The CDR3 is 16 amino acids. The V and J ends lost 2 bases and 2 bases respectively, with 16 bases between them. CDR3 loop: CAWSPTSLAGNQPQHF. The CDR3 DNA sequence: TGTGCCTGGAGTCCCACCTCTTTGGCTGGCAATCAGCCCCAGCATTTT.

The rearrangement links TRBV6-5 to TRBJ1-5; unclear D gene. Germline CDR1 is MNHEY and CDR2 is SVGAGI. CDR3 length: 13 amino acids. V lost 7 bases and J lost 7, with 14 bases in between. The DNA of the CDR3 is TGTGCCAGCATGGAAAGTAATAGGCAGCCCCAGCATTTT. Translating gives CASMESNRQPQHF.

V gene TRBV7-9 combines with J gene TRBJ2-1; D is perhaps TRBD2 (6 bases). The CDR3 runs 15 residues. V dropped 5 bases and J dropped 8 bases, with 19 bases sitting between them. Germline-derived CDR1 and CDR2 are SEHNR and FQNEAQ (reference sequence). The CDR3 spells CASSDGLPIGHEQFF. The CDR3 nucleotides read TGTGCCAGCAGCGATGGACTACCAATCGGTCATGAGCAGTTCTTC.

The V gene is TRBV27, the J gene TRBJ1-1; no definite D call. The germline CDR1 and CDR2 sequences are MNHEY and SMNVEV (reference sequence). V lost 4 bases to trimming and J lost 2 bases, with 11 bases between them. The CDR3 covers 14 residues. The CDR3 bases are TGTGCCAGCAGTTCCCAACTTAGTAACACTGAAGCTTTCTTT. Its protein product is CASSSQLSNTEAFF.

The chain employs TRBV5-1 and TRBJ2-7; maybe TRBD2 (5 bases). Germline V CDR1 and CDR2: SGHRS, YFSETQ. This CDR3 is built from 16 residues. The V end was cut by 0 bases, the J end by 2 bases, with 15 bases between. CDR3 protein: CASSLEGRGPPYEQYF. In DNA, the CDR3 is TGCGCCAGCAGCTTGGAGGGCCGAGGGCCGCCCTACGAGCAGTACTTC.

The count of this clone is one. The chain has TRBV6-1 and TRBJ2-3; D tentatively fits TRBD1 or TRBD2 (6 bases each). V dropped 2 bases and J dropped 4 bases, with 16 bases sitting between them. The CDR3 is 16 residues long. CDR1 and CDR2 (germline): MNHNS, SASEGT. CDR3 loop: CASSEWEAGVADTQYF. CDR3 nucleotide sequence: TGTGCCAGCAGTGAATGGGAGGCAGGGGTCGCAGATACGCAGTATTTT.

This clone was counted a single time. This chain connects TRBV19 to TRBJ1-2; 9 bases are shared with TRBD1. The V gene's germline CDR1 is LNHDA and CDR2 SQIVND (reference sequence). CDR3 size: 14 residues. Unmatched junction bases numbered 6, after V lost 8 bases and J lost 2 bases. The CDR3 nucleotides are TGTGCCAGTGGAAACAGGGGGCCCAACTATGGCTACACCTTC. This sequence encodes CASGNRGPNYGYTF.

The chain joins TRBV5-1 to TRBJ1-3; D unresolved. CDR1 SGHRS and CDR2 YFSETQ come from the germline V gene. Trimming pared 5 bases from V and 0 bases from J, leaving 9 bases between. The CDR3 is 14 residues long. The CDR3 coding sequence is TGCGCCAGCAGTACGGCCGGCTCTGGAAACACCATATATTTT. This encodes CASSTAGSGNTIYF.